This T cell receptor (beta chain) is from a study of identical twins. This clonotype was picked up a small number of times. Its antigen is as yet unknown. A junction end diverges from the germline sequence, so it may reflect a read error. General study findings and limits: Low generation probability was overrepresented in out-of-frame alpha sequences shared by twins. Analyses of zero insertions could, in part, be confounded by invariant MAIT and iNKT cells. Without tracking the same donors, conclusions rested on cross-sectional statistical analysis.

There are 15 residues in the CDR3. Germline assignment: CDR1 SGHRS and CDR2 YFSETQ. cDNA molecules carried unique molecular identifiers, and template switching added a universal primer site. TCRdb fed the 5' RACE reads into MiXCR, producing one record per CDR3 protein. The repertoire consists of about 240,000 distinct CDR3 sequences, with roughly 13% occurring once and the leading ten covering 4% to 5%. The data were also submitted as part of a second study, on yellow fever vaccine responses in identical twins.

The TCR sequence derives from a woman aged 18 to 35 in good health. The chain links TRBV5-1 to TRBJ2-1; D ambiguous. Sequenced input: memory (CD45RO+) T cells sorted from blood. Here the CDR3 reads CASSLTSSSYNEQSF. For the CDR3, the DNA is TGCGCCAGCAGCTTAACGTCGAGCTCCTACAATGAGCAGTCCTTC.